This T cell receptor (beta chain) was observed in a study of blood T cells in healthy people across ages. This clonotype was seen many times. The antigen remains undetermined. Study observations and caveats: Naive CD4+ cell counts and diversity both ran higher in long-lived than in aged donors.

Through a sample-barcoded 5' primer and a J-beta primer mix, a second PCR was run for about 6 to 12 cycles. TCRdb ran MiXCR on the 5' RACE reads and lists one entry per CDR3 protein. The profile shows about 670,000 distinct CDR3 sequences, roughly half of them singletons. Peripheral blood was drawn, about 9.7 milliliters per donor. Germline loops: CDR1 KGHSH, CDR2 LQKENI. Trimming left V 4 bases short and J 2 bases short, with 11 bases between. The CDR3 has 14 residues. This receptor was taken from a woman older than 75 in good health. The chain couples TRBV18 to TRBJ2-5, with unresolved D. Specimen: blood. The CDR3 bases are TGTGCCAGCTCACTGCCGGACGGTCAAGAGACCCAGTACTTC. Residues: CASSLPDGQETQYF.